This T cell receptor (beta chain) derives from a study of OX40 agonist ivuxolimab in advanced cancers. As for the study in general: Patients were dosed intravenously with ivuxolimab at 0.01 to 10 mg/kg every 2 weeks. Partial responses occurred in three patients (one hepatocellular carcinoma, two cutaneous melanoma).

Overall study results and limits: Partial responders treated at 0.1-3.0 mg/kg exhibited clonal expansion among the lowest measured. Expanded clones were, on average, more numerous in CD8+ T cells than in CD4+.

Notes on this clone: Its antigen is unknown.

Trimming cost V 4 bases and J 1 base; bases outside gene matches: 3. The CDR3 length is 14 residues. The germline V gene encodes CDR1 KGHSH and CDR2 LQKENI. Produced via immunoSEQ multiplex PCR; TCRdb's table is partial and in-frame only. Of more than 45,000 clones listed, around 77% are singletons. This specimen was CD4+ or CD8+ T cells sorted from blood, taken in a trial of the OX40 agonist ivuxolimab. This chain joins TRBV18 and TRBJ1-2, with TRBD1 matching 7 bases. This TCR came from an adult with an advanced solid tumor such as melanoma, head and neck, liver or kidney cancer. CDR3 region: CASSLDRDNYGYTF. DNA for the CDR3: TGTGCCAGCTCACTCGACAGGGATAACTATGGCTACACCTTC. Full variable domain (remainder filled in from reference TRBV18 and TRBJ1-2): NAGVMQNPRHLVRRRGQEARLRCSPMKGHSHVYWYRQLPEEGLKFMVYLQKENIIDESGMPKERFSAEFPKEGPSILRIQQVVRGDSAAYFCASSLDRDNYGYTFGSGTRLTVV.